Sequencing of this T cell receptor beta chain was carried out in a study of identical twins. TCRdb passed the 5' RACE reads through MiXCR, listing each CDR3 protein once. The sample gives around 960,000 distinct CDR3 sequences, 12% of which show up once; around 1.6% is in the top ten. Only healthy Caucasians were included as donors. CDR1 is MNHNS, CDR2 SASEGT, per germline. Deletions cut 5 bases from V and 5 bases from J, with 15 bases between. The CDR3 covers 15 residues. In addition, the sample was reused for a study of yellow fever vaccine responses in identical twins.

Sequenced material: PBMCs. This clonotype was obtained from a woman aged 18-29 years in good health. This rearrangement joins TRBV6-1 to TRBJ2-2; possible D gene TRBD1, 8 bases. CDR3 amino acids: CASSITGGGTGELFF. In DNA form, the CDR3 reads TGTGCCAGCAGTATTACAGGGGGGGGGACCGGGGAGCTGTTTTTT.